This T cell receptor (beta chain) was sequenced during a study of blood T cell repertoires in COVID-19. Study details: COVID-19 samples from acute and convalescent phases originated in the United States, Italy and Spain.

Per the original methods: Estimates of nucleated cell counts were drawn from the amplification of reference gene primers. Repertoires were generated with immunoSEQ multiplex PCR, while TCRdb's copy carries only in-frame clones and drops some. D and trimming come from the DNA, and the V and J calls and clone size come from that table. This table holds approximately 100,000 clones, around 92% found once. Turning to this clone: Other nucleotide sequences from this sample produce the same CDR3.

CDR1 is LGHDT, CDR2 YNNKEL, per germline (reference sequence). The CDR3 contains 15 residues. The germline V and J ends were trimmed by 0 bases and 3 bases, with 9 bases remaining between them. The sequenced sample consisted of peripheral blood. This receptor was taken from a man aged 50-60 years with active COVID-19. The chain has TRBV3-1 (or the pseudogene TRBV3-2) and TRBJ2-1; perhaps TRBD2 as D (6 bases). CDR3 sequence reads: CASSQDSGSYNEQFF. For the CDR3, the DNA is TGTGCCAGCAGCCAAGATTCCGGGAGCTACAATGAGCAGTTCTTC.